What follows are 32 T cell receptor beta chains derived from one specimen sequenced in a study of beta chain features in type 1 diabetes. Overall study results and limits: Moderate but significant shortening of TCRB CDR3s was recorded in all four CD4+ subsets from Type 1 diabetes patients.

Every bit of the isolated RNA underwent reverse transcription, so sequencing read expressed TCRB transcripts. Profiling relied on immunoSEQ multiplex PCR, and the TCRdb table lists in-frame clones only, not all of them. The sample lists 550,000 to 850,000 clones, roughly 12% seen once, with around 0.022% in the top ten. These TCRs are of unknown antigen specificity. Source material: naive CD4+ T cells from blood. These receptors all come from a man in his late teens or twenties with type 1 diabetes.

Comment on this clone: Other DNA sequences in the sample encode the same CDR3. This rearrangement joins TRBV6-5 to TRBJ2-2, with D unclear. Germline CDR1 reads MNHEY; CDR2 reads SVGAGI. The germline V and J ends were trimmed by 0 bases and 0 bases, with 8 bases remaining between them. CDR3 length equals 16 residues. The DNA for the CDR3 is TGTGCCAGCAGTTACTCGGGTCAGCCGAACACCGGGGAGCTGTTTTTT. Residues: CASSYSGQPNTGELFF.

CDR3 loop: CATSRDGTGTGSPLHF. DNA of the CDR3: TGTGCCACCAGCAGAGACGGGACAGGGACTGGGTCACCCCTCCACTTT. This chain links TRBV15 with TRBJ1-6; TRBD1 aligns across 9 bases. The CDR3 spans 16 residues. CDR1 is LNHNV and CDR2 is YYDKDF in the germline V gene (reference sequence). The trim removed 0 bases at V and 10 bases at J, leaving 7 bases unmatched.

V gene TRBV7-2 combines with J gene TRBJ2-3; weak D call: TRBD2 (6 bases). Germline CDR1 reads SGHTA; CDR2 reads FQGNSA. Trimming took off 3 bases at V and 6 bases at J, with 19 bases between the two ends. This CDR3 has 16 amino acids. The CDR3 region has the DNA TGTGCCAGCAGCTTTTACGAGGGAGGAGGTAGCGATACGCAGTATTTT. It codes for CASSFYEGGGSDTQYF.

This rearrangement joins TRBV30 to TRBJ1-1; 10 bases fit TRBD1. Trimming removed 4 bases from V and 8 bases from J; junction bases left unmatched: 10. The CDR3 is 14 amino acids. Per the germline V gene, CDR1 is GTSNPN and CDR2 is SVGIG (reference sequence). CDR3 residues: CAWNPGTGAQEAFF. The CDR3 bases are TGTGCCTGGAACCCTGGGACAGGGGCTCAAGAAGCTTTCTTT.

The chain links TRBV6-6 to TRBJ2-5, with 7 bases fitting TRBD1. CDR3 size: 13 residues. The junction had 3 bases not matched to a gene; V was cut back by 6 bases and J by 2 bases. Germline V CDR1 and CDR2: MNHNY, SVGAGI (reference sequence). CDR3 nucleotide sequence: TGTGCCAGCAGCTCGGGACAGCAAGAGACCCAGTACTTC. It encodes CASSSGQQETQYF.

The chain employs TRBV6-6 and TRBJ2-3, with D maybe TRBD2 (5 bases). Trimming cost V 5 bases and J 6 bases, with 9 bases left between them. From germline, CDR1 is MNHNY and CDR2 SVGAGI (reference sequence). The CDR3 has 12 amino acids. CDR3 DNA: TGTGCCAGCAGTCGGACTTCGGATACGCAGTATTTT. Residues: CASSRTSDTQYF.

The chain employs TRBV2 and TRBJ2-7; 8 nucleotides agree with TRBD1. The trim removed 7 bases at V and 4 bases at J, leaving 3 bases unmatched. Per germline, CDR1 SNHLY and CDR2 FYNNEI. The CDR3 sequence is 12 residues long. The CDR3 nucleotides are TGTGCCAGCAAGGGACAGGTATACGAGCAGTACTTC. Its protein product is CASKGQVYEQYF.

This chain links TRBV7-2 with TRBJ2-7, with TRBD1 identical over 9 bases. This CDR3 is 15 amino acids long. V was pared by 4 bases and J by 3 bases, with 7 bases of the junction left unmatched. The germline gives CDR1 SGHTA, CDR2 FQGNSA. CDR3 DNA sequence: TGTGCCAGCAGCTCGACCGGGACAGGGATCTACGAGCAGTACTTC. Protein: CASSSTGTGIYEQYF.

This clone showed up just a few times. The rearrangement joins TRBV9 to TRBJ2-5; D may match TRBD1 or TRBD2 (5 bases each). Per germline, CDR1 SGDLS and CDR2 YYNGEE. V dropped 4 bases and J dropped 5 bases, with 15 bases sitting between them. The CDR3 consists of 14 residues. The CDR3 loop reads CASSLGPAAETQYF. The DNA for the CDR3 is TGTGCCAGCAGCCTGGGACCGGCAGCGGAGACCCAGTACTTC.

This clone was counted a few times. V gene TRBV5-1 combines with J gene TRBJ1-6; the D is unclear. Trimming took off 0 bases at V and 7 bases at J, with 11 bases between the two ends. The V gene's germline CDR1 is SGHRS and CDR2 YFSETQ. The CDR3 covers 15 residues. The CDR3 here is CASSLVGGKNSPLHF. The CDR3 DNA sequence: TGCGCCAGCAGCTTGGTTGGCGGAAAGAATTCACCCCTCCACTTT.

In nucleotides, the CDR3 is TGCGCCAGCAAGGGGGCATACGATAATTCACCCCTCCACTTT. It encodes CASKGAYDNSPLHF. V gene TRBV5-1 combines with J gene TRBJ1-6; 7 nucleotides line up with TRBD1. J gave up 5 bases and V 6 bases, and 5 bases lay outside the gene matches. Germline values: CDR1 SGHRS, CDR2 YFSETQ. CDR3 length equals 14 residues. Filled out from reference TRBV5-1 and TRBJ1-6, the complete variable domain reads KAGVTQTPRYLIKTRGQQVTLSCSPISGHRSVSWYQQTPGQGLQFLFEYFSETQRNKGNFPGRFSGRQFSNSRSEMNVSTLELGDSALYLCASKGAYDNSPLHFGNGTRLTVT.

This sequence joins TRBV5-1 and TRBJ1-1, with no clear D. V was trimmed by 4 bases and J by 2 bases, leaving 12 bases between them. Germline loops: CDR1 SGHRS, CDR2 YFSETQ. The CDR3 length is 14 residues. The CDR3 bases are TGCGCCAGCAGCGCCTCGAAGGATAACACTGAAGCTTTCTTT. This encodes CASSASKDNTEAFF.

The V call is TRBV7-6, the J call TRBJ1-6; the D gene is possibly TRBD1 (5 bases). The CDR3 runs to 16 residues. V was cut by 3 bases and J by 5 bases, with 14 bases left in between. CDR1 SGHVS and CDR2 FNYEAQ come from the germline V gene. The CDR3 coding sequence is TGTGCCAGCAGCTTCTCGTCGGGGACCCATAATTCACCCCTCCACTTT. Its protein is CASSFSSGTHNSPLHF.

On this clone: This specimen includes other DNA sequences encoding the same CDR3. This sequence joins TRBV30 and TRBJ2-3; D may be TRBD1 (6 bases). The germline V gene has CDR1 GTSNPN and CDR2 SVGIG (reference sequence). This CDR3 is built from 14 residues. Trimming cost V 1 base and J 6 bases, with 14 bases left between them. The CDR3 spells CAWSGGPWSDTQYF. Here the CDR3 DNA reads TGTGCCTGGAGTGGGGGGCCTTGGTCGGATACGCAGTATTTT. Filled out from reference TRBV30 and TRBJ2-3, the complete variable domain reads SQTIHQWPATLVQPVGSPLSLECTVEGTSNPNLYWYRQAAGRGLQLLFYSVGIGQISSEVPQNLSASRPQDRQFILSSKKLLLSDSGFYLCAWSGGPWSDTQYFGPGTRLTVL.

There are a few counts of this clone. V usage is TRBV5-4 and J usage is TRBJ1-2; the D gene is possibly TRBD1 (5 bases). Germline V gene sequence: CDR1 SGHNT, CDR2 YYREEE (reference sequence). There are 14 residues in the CDR3. Trimming removed 4 bases from V and 5 bases from J, with 15 bases in between. The CDR3 reads CASSIAGGGYGYTF. The CDR3 nucleotides read TGTGCCAGCAGCATCGCGGGCGGGGGTTATGGCTACACCTTC.

A few counts support this clone. The chain combines TRBV5-1 with TRBJ2-7; D unclear. CDR3 length: 14 residues. Trimming shortened V by 1 base and J by 5 bases, and 13 bases separated the two germline ends. The germline CDR1 and CDR2 sequences are SGHRS and YFSETQ. Here the CDR3 DNA reads TGCGCCAGCAGCTTGAGCCAGACGGCTAACGAGCAGTACTTC. This encodes CASSLSQTANEQYF.

Only a few counts were recorded for this clone. V gene TRBV5-1 combines with J gene TRBJ2-6; D gene uncertain. The CDR3 loop spans 15 amino acids. The ends were cut back, 7 bases at V and 0 bases at J, with 11 bases in the middle. Germline values: CDR1 SGHRS, CDR2 YFSETQ. The CDR3 region is CASSWATSGANVLTF. CDR3 DNA sequence: TGCGCCAGCTCTTGGGCTACCTCTGGGGCCAACGTCCTGACTTTC. Together with reference TRBV5-1 and TRBJ2-6, the CDR3 gives the full variable domain: KAGVTQTPRYLIKTRGQQVTLSCSPISGHRSVSWYQQTPGQGLQFLFEYFSETQRNKGNFPGRFSGRQFSNSRSEMNVSTLELGDSALYLCASSWATSGANVLTFGAGSRLTVL.

This clone was found a few times. J is TRBJ2-5 and V is TRBV4-1, with 9 positions matching TRBD1. CDR1 and CDR2 from the germline V gene are MGHRA and YSYEKL. Losses at the gene ends were 4 bases for V and 2 bases for J; bases not matched to a gene: 8. The CDR3 consists of 16 residues. CDR3 amino acids: CASSRGRDRVQETQYF. In DNA form, the CDR3 reads TGCGCCAGCAGCCGCGGACGGGACAGGGTTCAAGAGACCCAGTACTTC.

The CDR3 reads CASILWKTANQPQHF. As DNA, the CDR3 is TGTGCCAGTATCCTATGGAAGACAGCCAATCAGCCCCAGCATTTT. This rearrangement joins TRBV19 to TRBJ1-5; TRBD1 is a possible D gene (5 bases). V shed 7 bases and J shed 3 bases, with 16 bases lying between them. The CDR3 loop spans 15 amino acids. Germline CDR1 and CDR2: LNHDA and SQIVND (reference sequence). The full variable domain, its missing parts supplied by reference TRBV19 and TRBJ1-5, is DGGITQSPKYLFRKEGQNVTLSCEQNLNHDAMYWYRQDPGQGLRLIYYSQIVNDFQKGDIAEGYSVSREKKESFPLTVTSAQKNPTAFYLCASILWKTANQPQHFGDGTRLSIL.

The V gene is TRBV10-3, the J gene TRBJ2-7; 9 bases map to TRBD1. V gave up 6 bases and J gave up 3 bases; unmatched junction bases: 6. Per the germline V gene, CDR1 is ENHRY and CDR2 is SYGVKD. The CDR3 sequence is 14 residues long. The CDR3 loop is CAISYRDRDYEQYF. CDR3 bases: TGTGCCATCAGCTACCGGGACAGGGACTACGAGCAGTACTTC.

The table lists this clone with a few counts. The rearrangement joins TRBV25-1 to TRBJ2-3, with TRBD2 matching 7 bases. V gave up 5 bases and J gave up 0 bases; unmatched junction bases: 2. This CDR3 contains 14 residues. CDR1 and CDR2 from the germline V gene are MGHDK and SYGVNS. The CDR3 coding sequence is TGTGCCAGCAGTTCTAGCGGAAGCACAGATACGCAGTATTTT. Translation: CASSSSGSTDTQYF.

The V call is TRBV29-1, the J call TRBJ1-3; no clear D gene. V lost 8 bases to trimming and J lost 2 bases, with 7 bases between them. The germline V gene encodes CDR1 SQVTM and CDR2 ANQGSEA. The CDR3 is 11 amino acids. CDR3: CSFETGNTIYF. DNA for the CDR3: TGCAGCTTCGAGACTGGAAACACCATATATTTT.

The chain uses TRBV27 and TRBJ2-7; D unclear. Trimming stripped 2 bases from V and 2 bases from J, with 13 bases between. The CDR3 loop spans 15 amino acids. Germline loops: CDR1 MNHEY, CDR2 SMNVEV (reference sequence). The CDR3 is CASSLKPPNPYEQYF. As DNA, the CDR3 is TGTGCCAGCAGTTTAAAGCCCCCGAACCCCTACGAGCAGTACTTC.

The J gene is TRBJ2-5, the V gene TRBV5-1, with TRBD1 identical over 9 bases. Germline V CDR1 and CDR2: SGHRS, YFSETQ. V lost 6 bases to trimming and J lost 7 bases; unmatched junction nucleotides: 13. This CDR3 has 15 amino acids. The CDR3, as DNA: TGCGCCAGCACCGATCCAGGACAGGGGACGGGGACCCAGTACTTC. It encodes CASTDPGQGTGTQYF.

This chain joins TRBV10-3 and TRBJ2-7; D possibly corresponds to TRBD1 (7 bases). Germline loops: CDR1 ENHRY, CDR2 SYGVKD. V was pared by 10 bases and J by 1 base, with 11 bases between. The CDR3 sequence is 12 residues long. DNA for the CDR3: TGTGCCACCGCGGGACAGTCCTACGAGCAGTACTTC. Amino acids: CATAGQSYEQYF.

The J gene is TRBJ2-5, the V gene TRBV29-1; D assignment may be TRBD1 or TRBD2 (5 bases each). The J call may be in error: the DNA end matches TRBJ2-7 better. CDR3 length equals 14 residues. Germline values: CDR1 SQVTM, CDR2 ANQGSEA. CDR3 amino acids: CSVTGTGSSYEQYF. The DNA of the CDR3 is TGCAGCGTAACCGGGACGGGGAGCTCCTACGAGCAGTACTTC.

The genes are TRBV18 and TRBJ2-4; D is ambiguous. V was trimmed by 3 bases and J by 0 bases, leaving 6 bases between them. Germline CDR1 KGHSH, CDR2 LQKENI. The CDR3 totals 14 residues. The CDR3 nucleotides read TGTGCCAGCTCACCTGAGAAAGCCAAAAACATTCAGTACTTC. Its translation: CASSPEKAKNIQYF.

The chain joins TRBV5-1 to TRBJ1-2; possibly TRBD1 for D (5 bases). V was clipped by 0 bases and J by 5 bases, with 14 bases between them. CDR1 and CDR2 from the germline V gene are SGHRS and YFSETQ. CDR3 length: 15 amino acids. Here the CDR3 DNA reads TGCGCCAGCAGCTTGGCTGCAGACAGACCGTATGGCTACACCTTC. This codes for CASSLAADRPYGYTF. The whole variable domain, filled in from reference TRBV5-1 and TRBJ1-2, reads KAGVTQTPRYLIKTRGQQVTLSCSPISGHRSVSWYQQTPGQGLQFLFEYFSETQRNKGNFPGRFSGRQFSNSRSEMNVSTLELGDSALYLCASSLAADRPYGYTFGSGTRLTVV.

This sequence joins TRBV10-3 and TRBJ2-1, with TRBD1 identical over 10 bases. Germline CDR1 reads ENHRY; CDR2 reads SYGVKD. CDR3 length: 15 amino acids. Trimming at V came to 4 bases and at J to 6 bases, leaving 6 bases not matched to a gene. The CDR3 nucleotides are TGTGCCATCAGTGCCCTCGGACAGGGGGGCAATGAGCAGTTCTTC. Translation gives CAISALGQGGNEQFF.

This clone was recorded once. The V call is TRBV19, the J call TRBJ1-5; no clear D. Trimming took 5 bases from V and 4 from J, leaving 6 bases between them. Germline loops: CDR1 LNHDA, CDR2 SQIVND (reference sequence). CDR3 length: 12 residues. CDR3 sequence (DNA): TGTGCCAGTAGTCGACCAAATCAGCCCCAGCATTTT. Its translation is CASSRPNQPQHF.

The chain has TRBV29-1 and TRBJ1-2, with unresolved D. Trimming took off 4 bases at V and 5 bases at J, with 14 bases between the two ends. This CDR3 is 13 amino acids long. Germline V gives CDR1 SQVTM, CDR2 ANQGSEA. This CDR3 reads CSVVPRLSYGYTF. In nucleotides, the CDR3 is TGCAGCGTTGTCCCCCGGTTGAGTTATGGCTACACCTTC.

The chain has TRBV29-1 and TRBJ2-1; 8 bases agree with TRBD2. Trimming removed 3 bases from V and 0 bases from J; junction bases left unmatched: 7. The CDR3 is made up of 16 amino acids. The germline CDR1 and CDR2 sequences are SQVTM and ANQGSEA. CDR3 sequence (DNA): TGCAGCGTTGAGGCGGGGGGCCAAAGCTCCTACAATGAGCAGTTCTTC. It codes for CSVEAGGQSSYNEQFF.